Sequencing of this T cell receptor (beta chain) was carried out in a study of blood T cell repertoires in COVID-19. V was clipped by 4 bases and J by 13 bases; unmatched bases: 8. CDR1 and CDR2 (germline): ENHRY, SYGVKD. The CDR3 loop spans 13 amino acids. The repertoire was sequenced with immunoSEQ multiplex PCR; TCRdb's copy has only in-frame clones and lacks some. In the table there are about 98,000 clones, nearly 90% of which are singletons. Sequenced input: peripheral blood. The TCR originated in a man aged 70 or older with acute or convalescent COVID-19. V and J are TRBV10-3 and TRBJ2-1, with 9 bases that match TRBD2. CDR3 sequence: CAISGTSENGQFF. The CDR3 DNA sequence: TGTGCCATCAGTGGGACTAGCGAGAACGGACAGTTCTTC.